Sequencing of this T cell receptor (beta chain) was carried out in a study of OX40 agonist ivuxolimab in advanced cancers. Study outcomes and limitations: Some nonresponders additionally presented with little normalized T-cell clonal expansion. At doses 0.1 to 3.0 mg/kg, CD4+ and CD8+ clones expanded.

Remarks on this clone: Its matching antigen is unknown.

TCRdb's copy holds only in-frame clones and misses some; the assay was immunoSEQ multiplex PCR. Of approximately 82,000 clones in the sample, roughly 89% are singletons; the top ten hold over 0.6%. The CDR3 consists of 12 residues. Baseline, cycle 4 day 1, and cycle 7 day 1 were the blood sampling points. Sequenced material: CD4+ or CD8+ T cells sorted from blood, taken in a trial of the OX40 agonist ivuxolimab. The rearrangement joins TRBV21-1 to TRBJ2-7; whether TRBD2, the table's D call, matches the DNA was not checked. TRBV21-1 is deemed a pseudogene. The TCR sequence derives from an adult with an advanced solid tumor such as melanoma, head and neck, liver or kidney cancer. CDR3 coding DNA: TGTGCCAGCAGCCGGGGAGAGTACGAGCAGTACTTC. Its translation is CASSRGEYEQYF.